The rows below give T cell receptor beta chains drawn from one sample of a study of shared clonotypes between healthy human individuals. Sequencing used immunoSEQ multiplex PCR; TCRdb keeps in-frame clones, though not all of them. The data contain 110,000 or so clones, roughly 70% of them singletons. Input material: memory CD8+ T cells sorted from blood. These receptors were collected from a woman younger than 45 in good health. Each CDR3 is given with its conserved first and last residue. A D gene is named only where the DNA matches it firmly. Part of the rows lack a size; the others show once, few, many or a class for expanded clones.

NA	TRBD1	TRBJ1-2	TRBV6-6	TGTGCCAGCAGTGCAGGGGGTATCTATGGCTACACCTTC	CASSAGGIYGYTF
NA	NA	TRBJ1-5	TRBV7-8	TGTGCCAGCAGCCACAGGTTCCCCAATCAGCCCCAGCATTTT	CASSHRFPNQPQHF
NA	TRBD1	TRBJ2-2	TRBV27	TGTGCCAGCAGTTTCCTAGGACAGGGACAGAACACCGGGGAGCTGTTTTTT	CASSFLGQGQNTGELFF
NA	NA	TRBJ2-7	TRBV11-2	TGTGCCAGCAGACCACAACGGGACAACTACGAGCAGTACTTC	CASRPQRDNYEQYF
NA	NA	TRBJ1-4	TRBV28	TGTGCCAGCAGTTTAGGGGGCGCATCACATGAAAAACTGTTTTTT	CASSLGGASHEKLFF
once	TRBD1	TRBJ1-1	TRBV7-2	TGTGCCAGCAGCTTAGGAGGGACAGGGAGGACTGAAGCTTTCTTT	CASSLGGTGRTEAFF
NA	NA	TRBJ2-5	TRBV25-1	TGTGCCAGCAGTGCCTCGGGGCCGGCGGAGACCCAGTACTTC	CASSASGPAETQYF
NA	TRBD2	TRBJ2-7	TRBV7-2	TGTGCCAGCAGCTGGGGGGGGACTTTTAGCTCCTACGAGCAGTACTTC	CASSWGGTFSSYEQYF
NA	NA	TRBJ2-7	TRBV5-5	TGTGCCAGCAGCTTTTTAAAGGGTTGGGACGAGCAGTACTTC	CASSFLKGWDEQYF
NA	NA	TRBJ1-2	TRBV2	TGTGCCAGCAGTTTCACTCCGGGTATTAACTATGGCTACACCTTC	CASSFTPGINYGYTF
NA	NA	TRBJ1-6	TRBV21-1	TGTGAATACGTTAGCTCCTATAATTCACCCCTCCACTTT	CEYVSSYNSPLHF
few	TRBD2	TRBJ2-6	TRBV4-2	TGTGCCAGCAGCCAGGGGACTAGCGCCTCCAGACCCGGGGCCAACGTCCTGACTTTC	CASSQGTSASRPGANVLTF
few	NA	TRBJ2-1	TRBV28	TGTGCCAGCAGTCCCCCCGGAACGACTGAGCAGTTCTTC	CASSPPGTTEQFF
NA	NA	TRBJ1-1	TRBV4-1	TGCGCCAGCAGCCGAGGGGAGGGGGAAGCTTTCTTT	CASSRGEGEAFF
once	NA	TRBJ2-2	TRBV19	TGTGCCAGTAGTATATGGATAACCGGGGAGCTGTTTTTT	CASSIWITGELFF